Each of the 15 T cell receptor beta chains below was sequenced from the same sample in a study of T cells in Graves' hyperthyroidism and ophthalmopathy. Authors of the study amplified TCR beta CDR3 regions from RNA transcripts. The HTBI primer set was used in a first-round RT-PCR of the TCR CDR3. TCRdb passed the multiplex PCR reads through MiXCR, listing each CDR3 protein once. The sample yields some 400,000 distinct CDR3 sequences, under 20% seen once. The sample taken for sequencing was blood. All receptors derive from a woman aged 18-30 years with Graves' hyperthyroidism.

Written as DNA, the CDR3 is TGTGCCAGCAGTTACTCTAGCGGGGGGGACACCGGGGAGCTGTTTTTT. Its translation: CASSYSSGGDTGELFF. The rearrangement joins TRBV12-3 or TRBV12-4 to TRBJ2-2; TRBD2 matches at 12 bases. Trimming cost V 4 bases and J 3 bases; bases outside gene matches: 3. This CDR3 comprises 16 residues.

The table lists this clonotype with many counts. The rearrangement joins TRBV6-1 to TRBJ1-1; no reliable D call. CDR1 MNHNS and CDR2 SASEGT come from the germline V gene. The V and J ends lost 4 bases and 7 bases respectively, with 7 bases between them. The CDR3 covers 11 residues. The CDR3 region is CASSALGEAFF. The CDR3 DNA reads as TGTGCCAGCAGTGCTCTCGGTGAAGCTTTCTTT.

This clonotype has more than one count but fewer than ten. The CDR3 is CASSPGLWVTEAFF. The DNA of the CDR3 is TGTGCCAGCAGCCCCGGGCTCTGGGTGACAGAAGCTTTCTTT. The gene calls are TRBV11-2 and TRBJ1-1; no clear D gene. Germline V gene lookup returns CDR1 SGHAT and CDR2 FQNNGV. CDR3 length: 14 amino acids. Trimming pared 5 bases from V and 8 bases from J, leaving 18 bases between.

In its sample, this clonotype was seen many times. The chain links TRBV5-1 to TRBJ2-7; 8 nucleotides line up with TRBD1. The CDR3 loop spans 14 amino acids. Looked up from germline, CDR1 is SGHRS and CDR2 is YFSETQ. The V and J ends lost 4 bases and 0 bases, in that order; junction bases with no gene match: 3. The CDR3 spells CASSNGQGSYEQYF. DNA for the CDR3: TGCGCCAGCAGCAACGGACAGGGCTCCTACGAGCAGTACTTC.

In its sample, this clonotype was seen a few times. J is TRBJ2-2 and V is TRBV30; 10 bases are shared with TRBD2. Germline CDR1 GTSNPN, CDR2 SVGIG (reference sequence). This CDR3 is 16 amino acids long. After removal of 2 bases from V and 5 bases from J, the junction contained 8 bases not matched to a gene. In DNA, the CDR3 is TGTGCCTGGAGTAGGAAGCGGGGGGGTTATACCGGGGAGCTGTTTTTT. Its protein product is CAWSRKRGGYTGELFF. The full variable domain, with the rest looked up from reference TRBV30 and TRBJ2-2, is SQTIHQWPATLVQPVGSPLSLECTVEGTSNPNLYWYRQAAGRGLQLLFYSVGIGQISSEVPQNLSASRPQDRQFILSSKKLLLSDSGFYLCAWSRKRGGYTGELFFGEGSRLTVL.

This clonotype was seen ten or more times. The chain joins TRBV19 to TRBJ1-5, with D hard to call. V lost 10 bases to trimming and J lost 2 bases, with 18 bases between them. The length of the CDR3 is 15 residues. CDR1 and CDR2 (germline): LNHDA, SQIVND (reference sequence). The CDR3 is CATSPRLVGNQPQHF. The CDR3 bases are TGTGCCACCTCACCCCGACTGGTGGGCAATCAGCCCCAGCATTTT.

In this sample, this clonotype turned up a few times. The genes are TRBV25-1 and TRBJ2-5; D is ambiguous. The V end lost 3 bases, the J end lost 4 bases, and 9 bases lay between the germline ends. CDR1 is MGHDK and CDR2 is SYGVNS in the germline V gene. The CDR3 is 13 amino acids. CDR3 sequence (DNA): TGTGCCAGCAGTGATGGCGGCTTAGAGACCCAGTACTTC. Its protein is CASSDGGLETQYF.

V is TRBV2 and J is TRBJ1-2; possible D gene TRBD1, 5 bases. The CDR3 consists of 16 residues. The V end lost 4 bases, the J end lost 5 bases, and 20 bases lay between the germline ends. Germline values: CDR1 SNHLY, CDR2 FYNNEI. The CDR3 DNA sequence: TGTGCCAGCAGTGCATCTAAGGTCAGGGTGTGGTATGGCTACACCTTC. It translates to CASSASKVRVWYGYTF.

This clonotype was observed at least ten times. The gene calls are TRBV18 and TRBJ1-1; unclear D gene. Per germline, CDR1 KGHSH and CDR2 LQKENI. V lost 0 bases and J 7 bases, leaving 6 bases between the germline ends. CDR3 length: 12 residues. The CDR3 region is CASSPPTVEAFF. The CDR3 DNA reads as TGTGCCAGCTCACCACCGACGGTTGAAGCTTTCTTT.

This clonotype has at least ten counts. The CDR3 loop is CATSRDRVSSYEQYF. Written as DNA, the CDR3 is TGTGCCACCTCGAGGGACAGGGTTAGCTCCTACGAGCAGTACTTC. This sequence joins TRBV10-3 and TRBJ2-7, with 9 bases matching TRBD1. The length of the CDR3 is 15 residues. CDR1 and CDR2 (germline): ENHRY, SYGVKD. V lost 10 bases and J lost 0; bases outside the gene matches: 10.

This clonotype has a count of ten or more. The chain recombines TRBV6-1 with TRBJ2-7, with D hard to call. This CDR3 region has 15 residues. V was pared by 3 bases and J by 0 bases, with 12 bases between. Germline V CDR1 and CDR2: MNHNS, SASEGT. The CDR3 DNA reads as TGTGCCAGCAGTGATGGGGTAGAGATCTCCTACGAGCAGTACTTC. This encodes CASSDGVEISYEQYF.

This clonotype was seen repeatedly, ten times or more. The J gene is TRBJ1-1, the V gene TRBV6-5; a weak D match, TRBD1 (6 bases). Germline V gene lookup returns CDR1 MNHEY and CDR2 SVGAGI. The germline V and J ends were trimmed by 4 bases and 11 bases, with 17 bases remaining between them. The CDR3 extends over 13 amino acids. Here the CDR3 reads CASSSDRWRNAFF. The CDR3 nucleotides read TGTGCCAGCAGTTCCGACAGGTGGAGGAATGCTTTCTTT.

This clonotype was seen ten or more times. V gene TRBV10-3 combines with J gene TRBJ2-5; 8 bases line up with TRBD2. This CDR3 region has 15 residues. V lost 3 bases, J lost 2 bases, and 5 bases stayed unmatched. Per the germline V gene, CDR1 is ENHRY and CDR2 is SYGVKD. This CDR3 is CAISDYGGGQETQYF. The CDR3 coding sequence is TGTGCCATCAGTGACTACGGGGGGGGACAAGAGACCCAGTACTTC.

The chain links TRBV7-8 to TRBJ2-1, with D maybe TRBD2 (6 bases). Trimming shortened V by 8 bases and J by 0 bases, and 17 bases separated the two germline ends. The germline V gene encodes CDR1 SGHVS and CDR2 FQNEAQ. The CDR3 runs 16 residues. In DNA, the CDR3 is TGTGCCAGCCACAGCGGGCGGCTGAGCTCCTACAATGAGCAGTTCTTC. Translation: CASHSGRLSSYNEQFF.

This clonotype was seen at least ten times. The chain joins TRBV19 to TRBJ1-1; D is perhaps TRBD1 (5 bases). Germline CDR1 reads LNHDA; CDR2 reads SQIVND (reference sequence). V was clipped by 9 bases and J by 0 bases, with 17 bases between them. The CDR3 is made up of 15 amino acids. The CDR3 here is CASQRGEGLNTEAFF. Written as DNA, the CDR3 is TGTGCCAGCCAACGGGGAGAGGGACTGAACACTGAAGCTTTCTTT. Combining the CDR3 with reference TRBV19 and TRBJ1-1 gives the whole variable domain DGGITQSPKYLFRKEGQNVTLSCEQNLNHDAMYWYRQDPGQGLRLIYYSQIVNDFQKGDIAEGYSVSREKKESFPLTVTSAQKNPTAFYLCASQRGEGLNTEAFFGQGTRLTVV.